This T cell receptor beta chain was retrieved from a study of cytomegalovirus exposure and HLA in healthy donors (dated by TCRdb to about 2017). Turning to the overall study: In an earlier analysis of 587 of the donors, approximately 300 Gb of sequence data and 90 million to 120 million unique TCR beta sequences from 180 million or so T cells were reported. Among the approximately 430 genotyped donors, around 81% belonged to the genetic ancestry cluster associated with self-reported Caucasian donors. The number of donors typed differed by locus, with about 629-640 for A, B, C, DRB1 and DQB1, more than 500 for DQA1, about 610 for DPA1, and over 400 for DPB1. Donor age, sex, ethnicity and CMV serostatus were compiled together with the repertoire data. The study was designed to test whether signatures of past pathogen exposure could be identified by cataloging public T cell receptors. The study profiled the T cell repertoires of 550 to 700 subjects by immunosequencing and related them to cytomegalovirus serostatus. A later analysis re-analyzed previously published TCR beta repertoires from 666 donors and added high-resolution HLA genotyping to study TCR occurrence patterns. The study combined high-throughput TCR immunosequencing, statistical association of individual TCRs with disease status, and machine learning to predict cytomegalovirus infection status. In addition to the first cohort of hundreds of subjects, a separate validation cohort of approximately 130 different subjects was used. Among some 400 genotyped donors of the cohort, an average of approximately 200,000 unique TCR beta nucleotide sequences was sequenced per donor, of which about 20% were non-productive. Genome-wide SNP genotypes for about 60% of the 666 donors were used in a later genetic analysis, which treated that subset as a discovery cohort. All discovery cohort repertoires had been generated using a single sequencing platform. Five DR-DQ haplotypes were handled as single units for association and clustering, since linkage in the cohort was strong. HLA typing covered class I and class II loci at four-digit resolution. In the later analysis, no new phenotypic data were used to find candidate immune exposures; instead, reliance was placed on TCR beta sequences and their occurrence across donors. Roughly 300 gigabases of sequencing data and approximately 85 million unique TCR sequences were included in an early release covering about 700 HLA-typed donors. An earlier analysis of 587 of the donors applied high-throughput TCR beta sequencing to assess whether each TCR beta V gene segment acted as functional or pseudogenic.

A note on this clone: Its recognized antigen is unknown. No base qualities exist here, and no much larger clone lies one base off it.

The cohort was made up of about 670 healthy bone marrow donors. Cohort members were all nominally healthy when sampled, although unrecorded immune exposures were likely present. The donor was CMV seronegative and was included in the group of about 400 seronegative cohort members. Every donor gave a peripheral blood sample, and the peripheral blood mononuclear cells from that sample were used for TCR beta sequencing. The Qiagen DNeasy Blood Extraction Kit was used to extract genomic DNA from the blood cell samples. The paper as a whole reports these results and caveats: At a false discovery rate of 0.05, a later analysis linked 15,000 to 20,000 TCR beta sequences to specific HLA alleles. An earlier analysis of 587 of the donors showed that most TCR beta V segments appeared in productive rearrangements either about 87% or about 30% of the time, which broadly matched IMGT annotations. In a later genetic analysis, fewer N-insertions in productive TCRs were reported among donors in an Asian-associated ancestry cluster than the roughly 700-donor mean. A further reported finding was that TCR beta sequences accurately predicted the HLA-A and HLA-B alleles for most subjects in the first cohort. In vitro tests confirmed that a few of the cytomegalovirus-associated TCR beta chains recognize cytomegalovirus antigens. Assigning TCR associations to individual alleles was difficult when HLA alleles, especially DR and DQ, strongly co-occurred. Linkage disequilibrium might explain the correlated functional status among segregating V segments, but an unknown experimental factor could not be ruled out. The classifier was reported to diagnose cytomegalovirus status with high specificity and sensitivity in both the original and validation cohorts. A total of around 150 TCR beta chains were listed by the study as associated with cytomegalovirus. The only immune exposure information available for the cohort was CMV serostatus. A later analysis found that HLA-associated TCR beta chains were more clonally expanded and had lower generation probabilities than equally common non-associated chains. Most TCR sequences were observed very rarely across donors, whereas some public TCRs were present in many individuals. A cluster of highly shared sequence variants was judged likely to represent a technical artifact of the sequencing pipeline. HLA typing was unavailable for some donors at each locus, so association tests used only the typed subset. The authors suggested that the approach could potentially be extended to other disease states and immunological phenotypes. According to a later analysis, TCR association rates differed among HLA loci, with DRB1 alleles showing the most associated TCRs and HLA-C alleles showing the fewest. A later genetic analysis associated a missense DCLRE1C variant with V-gene and J-gene trimming of TCR beta chains, and an independent cohort replicated the association. A later analysis reported that several top co-occurrence clusters appeared linked to parvovirus B19, influenza, CMV and Epstein-Barr virus. This cohort had only TCR beta chains sequenced, and the lack of alpha or paired-chain data limited which features could be detected. Roughly uniform sequencing depth across donors was assumed in presence/absence analyses, although this assumption may not hold. Because counts were too low, roughly 16 rarely observed V segments, including chromosome 9 orphons, were left out of the earlier analysis of approximately 500 of the donors. Most CMV-associated TCR beta chains appeared to be HLA-restricted in a later analysis, and the HLA associations seemed to be driven largely by CMV exposure.

Preparation of the library involved the immunoSEQ multiplex PCR assay. For the multiplex PCR, a mixture combining 60 forward primers for TCR Vbeta segments and 13 reverse primers for TCR Jbeta segments was used. The CDR3 region of rearranged TCR beta genes was amplified from genomic DNA with a multiplex PCR assay. The Illumina HiSeq System was used to sequence the amplified TCR beta libraries as 87-base-pair reads. As for how the authors treated the data: A later analysis tallied 70 million to 100 million unique TCR beta chains across the 610 or so repertoires, and approximately 12 million of those chains were shared by two or more donors. Raw reads were error-corrected and collapsed into unique sequences with a nearest-neighbor algorithm that merged closely related sequences to remove PCR and sequencing errors. To assign V, D and J gene segments, CDR3 sequences were aligned to IMGT reference sequences. For a sequence to be retained, a match of at least six nucleotides to both a V gene segment and a J gene segment was required. Rearrangements were called productive when the CDR3 lacked stop codons and stayed in frame with V and J; all others were non-productive. CDR3 was defined according to IMGT convention as the region running from the second conserved V-encoded cysteine to the conserved J-encoded phenylalanine. The earlier analysis of 500 to 650 of the donors excluded any sequence lacking an unambiguous match to a single V gene segment. An earlier analysis of roughly 590 of the donors called V segments functional above 56.7% productive rearrangements and segregating when the between-donor standard deviation exceeded 5%. A statistical classification framework was developed to diagnose cytomegalovirus status using the catalog of TCR beta chain sequences. A later analysis assigned V and J genes by comparing TCR nucleotide sequences with IMGT/GENE-DB human TR gene sequences. Using the TCRdist pipeline, a later analysis assigned CDR3 sequences along with most-parsimonious VDJ recombination scenarios. In a later analysis, each TCR beta chain was defined by its CDR3 amino acid sequence together with its V-gene family, and reads without a unique V-gene family were excluded. In a later analysis, 450 to 600 highly shared, low-generation-probability nucleotide sequences were removed to address suspected cross-contamination and a sequencing artifact. In a later analysis, a clonal expansion index was calculated for each public chain from normalized within-repertoire ranks of inferred template counts. A later analysis computed generation probabilities with a VDJ recombination model fitted to out-of-frame rearrangements, and checked the results against IGoR. In a later analysis, TCR-TCR, TCR-HLA and TCR-CMV co-occurrence was scored with hypergeometric tests, and a repertoire-size bias correction was applied to TCR pairs. In a later analysis, false discovery rates were estimated by permuting HLA or CMV assignments 20 times. A later analysis grouped co-occurring TCRs with DBSCAN, adding TCRdist sequence similarity when clustering within HLA-allele-positive subsets. Repertoires with fewer than 30,000 or more than 120,000 public chains, plus five repertoires with anomalous nucleotide sharing, were excluded from co-occurrence clustering. In its TCRdb copy, this immuneACCESS table keeps in-frame sequences only and misses some clones. Where compared with another copy, unresolved V genes explain less than half of these, and the others have no known cause. Clone size and the V and J calls come from that table; the DNA yielded D and trimming. For this sample the table gives some 60,000 clones, of which 80% were detected only once. 5.5% to 7% of the sample lies in the top ten.

The sequence came from a male donor in good health and CMV-seronegative. The material sequenced was PBMCs.

The CDR3 here reads CASSLGTGADYEQYF. At the DNA level, the sequence is TGTGCCAGCAGCTTAGGGACAGGGGCCGACTACGAGCAGTACTTC. The chain couples TRBV7-3 to TRBJ2-7, and TRBD1 aligns with 10 junction nucleotides. Measured from the cysteine to the phenylalanine, the CDR3 is 15 residues long. Here the CDR3 DNA is all that survives: 45 bases in frame from base 1. For this chain, trimming is 2 bases at the V end and 3 bases at the J end, and the number of junction bases without a gene match is 4. CDR1 is given as SGHTA and CDR2 as FQGTGA, both from the germline V gene. Where the CDR3 stops, the reference TRBV7-3 and TRBJ2-7 genes take over; the full variable domain is GAGVSQTPSNKVTEKGKYVELRCDPISGHTALYWYRQSLGQGPEFLIYFQGTGAADDSGLPNDRFFAVRPEGSVSTLKIQRTERGDSAVYLCASSLGTGADYEQYFGPGTRLTVT.